The following is a TCR beta chain sequence with its context. This clone's antigen is unknown. Sequence at one end of the junction differs from germline and may be a read error. Using a constant-region primer and ProtoScript II reverse transcriptase, TCRbeta-specific cDNA was reverse-transcribed from 500 ng total RNA. Three nested multiplex PCR rounds, following a slightly modified ARM-PCR procedure, were used to build the TCRbeta libraries. Each of the first two PCR rounds ran for approximately 11 cycles using multiplex TRBV1-TRBV30 forward primers together with a Cbeta reverse primer. Sample barcodes and Illumina adapters were added in a final 25-cycle PCR using Deep VentR polymerase. Amplicons of 200-500 bp were gel-purified with a QIAquick gel extraction kit before sequencing. An Illumina HiSeq 2500 was used to sequence the TCRbeta amplicons with 250-bp paired-end reads. As for how the authors treated the data: Trimmomatic v0.33 was used to quality-trim the reads, and FLASH v1.2.11 was used to merge paired reads so that full CDR3 sequences could be recovered. V, D and J germline segments were assigned to the rearranged TCRbeta sequences by MiGEC v1.2.1b. Clonotype statistics and Shannon-Wiener diversity indices were calculated with VDJtools v1.0.0. To cut down on sampling bias, every analysis after diversity analysis relied on just the 250 most abundant clonotypes from each sample. TCRdb handled the public reads itself, with Q25 trimming in fastp and clone calling in MiXCR, and kept productive beta chains. All rows with the same CDR3 protein become a single entry with the most common DNA and genes. TCRdb, not the original authors, processed these V and J calls. Within this sample are roughly 48,000 distinct CDR3 sequences, with roughly 77% of them counted one time only. The top ten clones comprise around 30% of the sample.

The data were taken from a study of tumor-infiltrating lymphocytes in primary liver carcinoma (dated by TCRdb to the late 2010s). Study-wide context: Of the five patients (three men and two women, aged 30 to 69 years), four had hepatocellular carcinoma and one had combined HCC and intrahepatic cholangiocarcinoma. The five patients had tumors of stage T1-T3 N0M0, with maximum diameters ranging from roughly 4.2 to 11 cm. Technical replicate repertoires showed high reproducibility, with mean shared-clone rates near 0.89 and correlation coefficients above 0.98. The roughly 27 tumor region samples were profiled with Agilent mRNA microarrays so that TCRbeta repertoire diversity could be related to the local molecular phenotype. For each liver tumor, the study sampled five regions along with adjacent normal tissue and blood, and applied TCRbeta repertoire sequencing, expression microarrays and whole-exome sequencing. Each sample produced roughly 3.65 to 7.13 million productive TCRbeta reads, and read depth showed no significant difference between tissue types. A total of around 35 specimens from 5 patients, comprising some 25 tumor regions, 5 adjacent noncancerous liver tissues and 5 peripheral blood samples, were covered by TCRbeta repertoire sequencing.

Without any cell sorting, total RNA and DNA were extracted together from approximately 20-30 mg of bulk tissue using the AllPrep DNA/RNA mini kit. Between November 2015 and early 2016, 4 to 6 patients in China with histopathologically diagnosed primary liver carcinoma had surgical resection. At the time of sampling, the patients were treatment-naive and had chronic HBV infection. Each tumor was sampled at five spatially separated regions: the tumor centre plus the superior, inferior, left-lateral and right-lateral poles. Histology showed that every tumor sample contained more than 80% viable tumor cells. Fresh tumor and adjacent tissue pieces were bisected; one half was stored in RNAlater at -80°C, the other sent for histology. For CDR1 and CDR2, the germline V gene lists MNHEY and SVGEGT. CDR3 length: 15 amino acids, cysteine to phenylalanine. CDR3 DNA only is kept here, 45 bases in frame from base 1.

Overall study results and their limits: Repertoire overlap was found to be higher between tumor regions (mean approximately 35%) than between tumor-adjacent (approximately 17%) or tumor-blood (14%) pairs, consistent with antigen-driven expansion. Only a few patients were included in the study, and the authors note that the findings should be validated in a larger study. The top 250 clones made up a significantly larger repertoire fraction in tumors than in blood (p = 0.039). Because the samples were bulk and unsorted, CD4+ and CD8+ T cell repertoires could not be compared. Just about 7.5-25% of top clones turned up in all five regions of a tumor, which suggests spatial heterogeneity among tumor-infiltrating T cells. Only the TCR beta chain was sequenced, which likely underestimates true repertoire diversity because unpaired alpha chains were not captured.

The specimen sequenced was liver tumor tissue from sampling region 3. The cell subset or site label corresponds to: tumor region T3, left-lateral pole. This chain is built from TRBV6-2 or TRBV6-3 and TRBJ2-1; 7 of the junction bases match TRBD2. The receptor was isolated from a middle-aged man with primary liver carcinoma and hepatitis B virus infection. The CDR3 protein is CASSYGGRAYNERFF. The DNA reads TGTGCCAGTAGTTACGGAGGGAGGGCCTACAATGAGCGGTTCTTC.